This TCR beta chain was sequenced during a study of blood T cell repertoires in COVID-19. Study-wide context: The United States, Italy and Spain provided the acute and convalescent COVID-19 samples. PBMCs, B-cell-depleted T cells, or T cells were the source of the cDNA or gDNA that made up the material.

Authors' methods: The authors estimated nucleated cell counts from reference gene primer amplification. TCRdb's table, derived via immunoSEQ multiplex PCR, lists solely in-frame clones and lacks some. V, J and clone size reflect that table, while D and trimming were determined from the DNA. The sample lists 200,000 to 250,000 clones, approximately 86% occurring once. The sample consisted of peripheral blood. The source is a man in his sixties with acute or convalescent COVID-19.

CDR3 loop: CASKPSTGPGNTIYF. The CDR3 coding sequence is TGTGCCAGCAAACCTTCGACAGGGCCTGGAAACACCATATATTTT. This chain links TRBV27 with TRBJ1-3, with TRBD1 identical over 7 bases. The CDR3 length is 15 residues. Unmatched junction bases numbered 8, after V lost 7 bases and J lost 2 bases. Germline values: CDR1 MNHEY, CDR2 SMNVEV (reference sequence).